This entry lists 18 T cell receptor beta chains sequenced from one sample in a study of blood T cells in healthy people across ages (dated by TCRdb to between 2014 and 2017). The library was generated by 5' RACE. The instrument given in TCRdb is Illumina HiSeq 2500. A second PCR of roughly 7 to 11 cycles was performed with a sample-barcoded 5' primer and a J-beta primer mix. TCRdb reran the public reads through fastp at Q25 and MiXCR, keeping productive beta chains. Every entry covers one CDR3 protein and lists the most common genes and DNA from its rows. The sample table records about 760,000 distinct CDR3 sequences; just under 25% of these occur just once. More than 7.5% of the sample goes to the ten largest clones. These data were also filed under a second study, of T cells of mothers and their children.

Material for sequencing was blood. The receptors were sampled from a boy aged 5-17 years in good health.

The CDR3 protein is CASSKAPGGNEQFF. The CDR3 region has the DNA TGCGCCAGCAGCAAGGCTCCAGGGGGCAATGAGCAGTTCTTC. The chain combines TRBV5-1 with TRBJ2-1; 7 bases are a match to TRBD1. V was clipped by 4 bases and J by 6 bases; unmatched bases: 7. Germline V gene data show CDR1 as SGHRS and CDR2 as YFSETQ. This CDR3 is built from 14 residues.

CDR3 nucleotides: TGTGCCAGCAGCCAAGATGGGACAGGGATTGATGGCTACACCTTC. The encoded protein is CASSQDGTGIDGYTF. This sequence joins TRBV4-2 and TRBJ1-2; 9 bases line up with TRBD1. Germline trimming cut 0 bases from V and 6 bases from J; bases unmatched to any gene: 5. This CDR3 spans 15 amino acids. Germline CDR1 and CDR2: LGHNA and YNFKEQ.

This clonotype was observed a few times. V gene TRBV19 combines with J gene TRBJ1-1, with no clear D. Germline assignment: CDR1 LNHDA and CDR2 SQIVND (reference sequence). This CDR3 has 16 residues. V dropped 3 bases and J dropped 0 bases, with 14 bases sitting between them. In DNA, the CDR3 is TGTGCCAGTAGTATCTATGGCGGGTATTTGAACACTGAAGCTTTCTTT. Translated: CASSIYGGYLNTEAFF.

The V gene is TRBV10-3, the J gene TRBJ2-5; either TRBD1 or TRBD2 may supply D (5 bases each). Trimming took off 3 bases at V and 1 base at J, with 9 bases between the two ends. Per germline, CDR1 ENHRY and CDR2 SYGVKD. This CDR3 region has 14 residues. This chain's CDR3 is CAISDRDAQETQYF. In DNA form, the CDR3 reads TGTGCCATCAGTGACCGGGACGCCCAAGAGACCCAGTACTTC.

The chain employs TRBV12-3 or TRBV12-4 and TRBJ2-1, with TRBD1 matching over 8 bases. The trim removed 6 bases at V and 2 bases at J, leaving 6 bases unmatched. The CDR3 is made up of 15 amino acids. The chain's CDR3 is CASRTTGEAYNEQFF. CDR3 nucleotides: TGTGCCAGCAGGACGACAGGGGAGGCCTACAATGAGCAGTTCTTC.

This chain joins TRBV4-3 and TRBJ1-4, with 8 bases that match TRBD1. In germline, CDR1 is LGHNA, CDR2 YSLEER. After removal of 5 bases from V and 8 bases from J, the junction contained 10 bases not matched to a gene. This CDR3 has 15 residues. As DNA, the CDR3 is TGCGCCAGCAGCTCGGAGACAGGGGTTCGGGAAAAACTGTTTTTT. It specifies CASSSETGVREKLFF.

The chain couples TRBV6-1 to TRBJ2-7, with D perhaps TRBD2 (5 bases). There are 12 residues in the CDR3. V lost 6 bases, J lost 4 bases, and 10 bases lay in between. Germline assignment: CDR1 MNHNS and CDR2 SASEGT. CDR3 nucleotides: TGTGCCAGCAGGCATCGGGGTTACGAGCAGTACTTC. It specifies CASRHRGYEQYF.

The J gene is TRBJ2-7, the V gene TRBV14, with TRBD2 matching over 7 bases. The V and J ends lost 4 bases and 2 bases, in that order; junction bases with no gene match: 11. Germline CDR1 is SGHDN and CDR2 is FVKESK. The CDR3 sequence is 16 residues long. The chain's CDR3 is CASSRRELARTYEQYF. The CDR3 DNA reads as TGTGCCAGCAGCCGCCGGGAACTAGCGAGAACCTACGAGCAGTACTTC.

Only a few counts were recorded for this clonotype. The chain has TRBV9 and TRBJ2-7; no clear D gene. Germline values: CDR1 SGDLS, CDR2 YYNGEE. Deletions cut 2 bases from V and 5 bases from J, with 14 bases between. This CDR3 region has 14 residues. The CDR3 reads CASSVGRNTHEQYF. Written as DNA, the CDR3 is TGTGCCAGCAGCGTTGGAAGGAACACCCACGAGCAGTACTTC.

In DNA form, the CDR3 reads TGTGCCAGCAGTTACCCCGCTGGACTAAATCCCTACGAGCAGTACTTC. The encoded protein is CASSYPAGLNPYEQYF. J is TRBJ2-7 and V is TRBV6-2 or TRBV6-3; tentatively, D is TRBD2 (6 bases). V was cut by 2 bases and J by 2 bases, with 16 bases left in between. There are 16 residues in the CDR3. The germline gives CDR1 MNHEY, CDR2 SVGEGT.

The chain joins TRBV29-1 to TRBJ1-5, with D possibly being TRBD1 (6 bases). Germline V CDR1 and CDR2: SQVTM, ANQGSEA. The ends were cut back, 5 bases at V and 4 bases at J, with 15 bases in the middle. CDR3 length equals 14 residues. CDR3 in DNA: TGCAGCGTTAGAGCCGCAGGGGAGAATCAGCCCCAGCATTTT. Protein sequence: CSVRAAGENQPQHF.

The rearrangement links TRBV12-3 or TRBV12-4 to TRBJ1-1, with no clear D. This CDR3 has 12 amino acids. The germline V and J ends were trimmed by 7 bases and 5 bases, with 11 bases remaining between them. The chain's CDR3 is CASTVKGTEAFF. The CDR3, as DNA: TGTGCCAGCACCGTAAAAGGGACTGAAGCTTTCTTT.

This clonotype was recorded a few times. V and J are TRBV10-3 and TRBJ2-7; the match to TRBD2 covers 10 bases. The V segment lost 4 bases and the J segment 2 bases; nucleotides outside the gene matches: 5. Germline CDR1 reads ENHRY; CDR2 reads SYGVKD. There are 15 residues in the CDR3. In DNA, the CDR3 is TGTGCCATCAGTGCTACCCTAGCGGGGGCCTACGAGCAGTACTTC. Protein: CAISATLAGAYEQYF.

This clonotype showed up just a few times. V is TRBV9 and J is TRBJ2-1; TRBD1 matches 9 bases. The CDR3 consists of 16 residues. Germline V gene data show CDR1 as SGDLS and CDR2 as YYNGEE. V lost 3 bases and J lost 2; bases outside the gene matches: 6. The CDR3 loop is CASSDRDRVPYNEQFF. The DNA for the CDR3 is TGTGCCAGCAGCGACCGGGACAGGGTACCCTACAATGAGCAGTTCTTC.

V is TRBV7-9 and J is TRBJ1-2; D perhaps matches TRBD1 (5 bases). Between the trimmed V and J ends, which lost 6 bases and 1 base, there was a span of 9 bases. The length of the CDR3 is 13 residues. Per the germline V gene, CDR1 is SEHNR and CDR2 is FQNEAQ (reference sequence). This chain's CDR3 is CASRRGDNYGYTF. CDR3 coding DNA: TGTGCCAGCAGGAGAGGGGATAACTATGGCTACACCTTC. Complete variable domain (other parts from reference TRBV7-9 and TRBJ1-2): DTGVSQNPRHKITKRGQNVTFRCDPISEHNRLYWYRQTLGQGPEFLTYFQNEAQLEKSRLLSDRFSAERPKGSFSTLEIQRTEQGDSAMYLCASRRGDNYGYTFGSGTRLTVV.

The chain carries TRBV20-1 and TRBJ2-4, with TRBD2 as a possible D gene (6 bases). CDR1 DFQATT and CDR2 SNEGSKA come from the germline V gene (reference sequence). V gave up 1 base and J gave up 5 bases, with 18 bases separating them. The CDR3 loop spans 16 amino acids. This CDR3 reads CSARVGEVGEENIQYF. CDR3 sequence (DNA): TGCAGTGCTAGAGTTGGGGAGGTGGGGGAAGAAAACATTCAGTACTTC.

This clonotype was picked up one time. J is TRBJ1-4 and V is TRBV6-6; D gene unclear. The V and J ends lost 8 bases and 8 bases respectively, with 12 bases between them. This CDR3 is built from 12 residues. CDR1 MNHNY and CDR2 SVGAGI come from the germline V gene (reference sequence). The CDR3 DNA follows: TGTGCCAGCCGGGCAGTGGGGGAAAAACTGTTTTTT. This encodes CASRAVGEKLFF.

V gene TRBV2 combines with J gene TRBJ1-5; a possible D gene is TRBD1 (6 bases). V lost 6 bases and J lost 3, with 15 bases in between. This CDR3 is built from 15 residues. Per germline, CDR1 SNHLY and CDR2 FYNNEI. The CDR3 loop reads CASSAYRETNQPQHF. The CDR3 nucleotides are TGTGCCAGCAGCGCTTACAGGGAAACCAATCAGCCCCAGCATTTT. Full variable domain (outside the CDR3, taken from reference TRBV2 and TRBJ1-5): EPEVTQTPSHQVTQMGQEVILRCVPISNHLYFYWYRQILGQKVEFLVSFYNNEISEKSEIFDDQFSVERPDGSNFTLKIRSTKLEDSAMYFCASSAYRETNQPQHFGDGTRLSIL.